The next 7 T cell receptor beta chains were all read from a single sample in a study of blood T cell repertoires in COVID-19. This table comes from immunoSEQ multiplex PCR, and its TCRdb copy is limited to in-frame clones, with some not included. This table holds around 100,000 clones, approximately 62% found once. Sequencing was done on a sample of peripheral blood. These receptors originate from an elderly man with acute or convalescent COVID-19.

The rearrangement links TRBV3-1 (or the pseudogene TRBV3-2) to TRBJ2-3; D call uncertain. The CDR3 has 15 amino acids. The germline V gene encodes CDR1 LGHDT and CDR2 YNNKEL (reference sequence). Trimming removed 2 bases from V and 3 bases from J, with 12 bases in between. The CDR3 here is CASSQIKEVTDTQYF. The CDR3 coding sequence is TGTGCCAGCAGCCAAATTAAAGAGGTTACAGATACGCAGTATTTT.

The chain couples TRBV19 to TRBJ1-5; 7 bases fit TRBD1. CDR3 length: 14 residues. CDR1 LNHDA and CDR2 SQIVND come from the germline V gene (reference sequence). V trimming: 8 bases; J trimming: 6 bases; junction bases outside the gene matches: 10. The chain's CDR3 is CASSDRDGFQPQHF. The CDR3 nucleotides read TGTGCCAGTTCCGACAGGGACGGGTTTCAGCCCCAGCATTTT.

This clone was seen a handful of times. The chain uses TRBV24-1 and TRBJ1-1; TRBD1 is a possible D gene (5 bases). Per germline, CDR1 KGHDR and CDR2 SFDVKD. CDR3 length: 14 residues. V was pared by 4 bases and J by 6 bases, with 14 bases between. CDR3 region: CATSEKGRASEAFF. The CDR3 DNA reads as TGTGCCACCAGTGAGAAAGGCAGGGCCTCTGAAGCTTTCTTT.

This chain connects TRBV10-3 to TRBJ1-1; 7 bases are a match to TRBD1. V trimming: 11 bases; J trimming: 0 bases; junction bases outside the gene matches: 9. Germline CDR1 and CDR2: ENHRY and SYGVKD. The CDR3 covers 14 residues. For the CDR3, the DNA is TGTGCCGTAGGGGACAGCACAATGAACACTGAAGCTTTCTTT. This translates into CAVGDSTMNTEAFF.

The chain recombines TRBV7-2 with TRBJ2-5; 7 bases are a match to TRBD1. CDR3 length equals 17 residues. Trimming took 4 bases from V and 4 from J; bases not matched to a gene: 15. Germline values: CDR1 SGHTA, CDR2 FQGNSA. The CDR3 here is CASSSRGGYGVGETQYF. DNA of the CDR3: TGTGCCAGCAGCTCTAGAGGGGGCTATGGAGTCGGAGAGACCCAGTACTTC.

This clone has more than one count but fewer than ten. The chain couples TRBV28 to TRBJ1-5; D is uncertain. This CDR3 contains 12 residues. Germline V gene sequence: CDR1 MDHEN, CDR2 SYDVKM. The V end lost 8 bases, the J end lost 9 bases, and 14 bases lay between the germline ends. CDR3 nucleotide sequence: TGTGCCAGCGGGGAGCCTTTTGGGCCCCAGCATTTT. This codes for CASGEPFGPQHF.

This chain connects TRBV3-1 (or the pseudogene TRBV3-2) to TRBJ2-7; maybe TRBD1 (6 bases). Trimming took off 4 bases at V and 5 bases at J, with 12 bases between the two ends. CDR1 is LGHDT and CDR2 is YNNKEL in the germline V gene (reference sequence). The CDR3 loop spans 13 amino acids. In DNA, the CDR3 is TGTGCCAGCAGCCTTGTAGGGGGTAACGAGCAGTACTTC. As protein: CASSLVGGNEQYF.